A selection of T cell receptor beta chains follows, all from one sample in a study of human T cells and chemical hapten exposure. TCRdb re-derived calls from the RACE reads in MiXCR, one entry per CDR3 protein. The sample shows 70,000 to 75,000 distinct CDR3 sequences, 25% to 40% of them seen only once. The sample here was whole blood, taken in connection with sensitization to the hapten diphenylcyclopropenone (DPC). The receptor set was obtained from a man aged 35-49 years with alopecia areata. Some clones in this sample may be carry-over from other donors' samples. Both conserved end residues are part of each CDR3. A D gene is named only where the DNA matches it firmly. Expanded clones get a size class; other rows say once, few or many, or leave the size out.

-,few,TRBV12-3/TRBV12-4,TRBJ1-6,CASSRTLNSPLHF,TGTGCCAGCAGCCGGACCTTAAATTCACCCCTCCACTTT
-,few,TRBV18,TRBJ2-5,CASSQLARGQETQYF,TGTGCCAGCTCACAACTAGCTAGGGGCCAAGAGACCCAGTACTTC
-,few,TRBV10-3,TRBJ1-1,CAISPREGRSEAFF,TGTGCCATCAGTCCCCGGGAGGGAAGGTCTGAAGCTTTCTTT
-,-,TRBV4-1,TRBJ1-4,CASSESGVSDEKLFF,TGCGCCAGCAGCGAATCTGGGGTCAGCGATGAAAAACTGTTTTTT
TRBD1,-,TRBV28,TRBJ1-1,CASSERIDRVNTEAFF,TGTGCCAGCAGTGAAAGAATCGACAGGGTAAACACTGAAGCTTTCTTT
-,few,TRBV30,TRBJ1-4,CAWNKANEKLFF,TGTGCCTGGAACAAGGCTAATGAAAAACTGTTTTTT
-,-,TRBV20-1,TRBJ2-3,CSATFGGTDTQYF,TGCAGTGCTACATTTGGGGGTACAGATACGCAGTATTTT
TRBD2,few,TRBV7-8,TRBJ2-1,CASSPTGLATYNEQFF,TGTGCCAGCAGCCCCACGGGACTAGCTACCTACAATGAGCAGTTCTTC
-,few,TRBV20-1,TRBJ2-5,CSARMTVQETQYF,TGCAGTGCTAGAATGACAGTACAAGAGACCCAGTACTTC
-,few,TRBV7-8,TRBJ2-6,CASSQTHAGANVLTF,TGTGCCAGCAGCCAGACTCACGCCGGGGCCAACGTCCTGACTTTC
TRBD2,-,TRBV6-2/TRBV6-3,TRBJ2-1,CASSYFPVTSGRVNEQFF,TGTGCCAGCAGTTACTTCCCCGTGACTAGCGGGAGGGTCAATGAGCAGTTCTTC
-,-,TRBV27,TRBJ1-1,CASAHGTEAFF,TGTGCCAGCGCTCATGGCACTGAAGCTTTCTTT
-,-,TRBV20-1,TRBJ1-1,CSAGRGTRTGTEAFF,TGCAGTGCCGGCCGCGGGACCCGAACGGGCACTGAAGCTTTCTTT
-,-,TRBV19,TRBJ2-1,CASKRAPNEQFF,TGTGCCAGTAAACGGGCCCCCAATGAGCAGTTCTTC
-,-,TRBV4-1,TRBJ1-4,CASSRAGLREKLFF,TGCGCCAGCAGCCGGGCAGGGCTCAGGGAAAAACTGTTTTTT
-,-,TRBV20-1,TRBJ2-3,CSAKAGADTQYF,TGCAGTGCTAAAGCAGGGGCAGATACGCAGTATTTT
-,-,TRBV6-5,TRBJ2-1,CASSPRGAYNEQFF,TGTGCCAGCAGCCCCCGGGGCGCATACAATGAGCAGTTCTTC
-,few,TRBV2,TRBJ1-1,CASTAGYNTEAFF,TGTGCCAGTACCGCAGGTTATAACACTGAAGCTTTCTTT
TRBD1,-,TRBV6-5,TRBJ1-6,CASSYRAPGQGHRALHF,TGTGCCAGCAGTTACCGGGCCCCGGGACAGGGGCACCGGGCCCTCCACTTT
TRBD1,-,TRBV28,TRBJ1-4,CASSSPGQGFEKLFF,TGTGCCAGCAGTTCGCCGGGACAGGGGTTTGAAAAACTGTTTTTT
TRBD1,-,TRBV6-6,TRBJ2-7,CASSYTGGYEQYF,TGTGCCAGCAGTTACACAGGGGGGTACGAGCAGTACTTC
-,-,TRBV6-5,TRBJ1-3,CASSYADVGNTIYF,TGTGCCAGCAGTTATGCGGACGTTGGAAACACCATATATTTT
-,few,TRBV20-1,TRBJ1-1,CSARDGREDFF,TGCAGTGCTAGAGATGGCAGGGAGGATTTCTTT
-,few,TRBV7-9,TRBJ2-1,CASSLKNNEQFF,TGTGCCAGCAGCCTCAAGAACAATGAGCAGTTCTTC
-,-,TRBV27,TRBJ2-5,CASSYRADTKTQYF,TGTGCCAGCAGTTATCGGGCGGACACGAAGACCCAGTACTTC
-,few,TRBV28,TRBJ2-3,CASTEGERADTQYF,TGTGCCAGCACCGAGGGGGAGCGAGCAGATACGCAGTATTTT
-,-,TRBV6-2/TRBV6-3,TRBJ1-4,CASSSYSGTNEKLFF,TGTGCCAGCAGTTCTTACAGTGGAACTAATGAAAAACTGTTTTTT
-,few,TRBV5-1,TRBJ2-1,CASSLDRVEYNEQFF,TGCGCCAGCAGCTTGGACAGGGTAGAATACAATGAGCAGTTCTTC
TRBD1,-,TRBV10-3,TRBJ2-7,CAISESEGAIHEQYF,TGTGCCATCAGTGAGTCAGAGGGGGCGATTCACGAGCAGTACTTC
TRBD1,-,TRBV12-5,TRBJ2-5,CASGDRETQYF,TGTGCTAGTGGGGACAGGGAGACCCAGTACTTC
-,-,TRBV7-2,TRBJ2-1,CASSLVSWSPFF,TGTGCCAGCAGCTTGGTCAGTTGGTCACCGTTCTTC
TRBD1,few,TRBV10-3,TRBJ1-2,CAISETTGGVYGYTF,TGTGCCATCAGTGAGACGACAGGGGGAGTCTATGGCTACACCTTC
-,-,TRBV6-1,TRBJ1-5,CASLEVSNQPQHF,TGTGCCAGCCTTGAGGTGAGCAATCAGCCCCAGCATTTT
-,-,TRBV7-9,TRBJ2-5,CASSLGQWQETQYF,TGTGCCAGCAGCTTAGGACAGTGGCAAGAGACCCAGTACTTC
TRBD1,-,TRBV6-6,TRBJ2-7,CASSTSGTGYYEQYF,TGTGCCAGCAGTACCTCCGGGACAGGTTACTACGAGCAGTACTTC
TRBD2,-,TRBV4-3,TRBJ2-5,CASSQDDSVLAGDETQYF,TGCGCCAGCAGCCAAGATGATTCAGTTCTAGCGGGAGATGAGACCCAGTACTTC
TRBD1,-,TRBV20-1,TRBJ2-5,CSARRTGPQETQYF,TGCAGTGCTAGAAGGACAGGGCCCCAAGAGACCCAGTACTTC
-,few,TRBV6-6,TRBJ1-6,CASRQNSPLHF,TGTGCCAGCAGGCAGAATTCACCCCTCCACTTT
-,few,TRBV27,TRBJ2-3,CASRKQDNTQYF,TGTGCCAGCAGAAAGCAGGACAATACGCAGTATTTT
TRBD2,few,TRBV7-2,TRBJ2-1,CASSLLGTSGSNEQFF,TGTGCCAGCAGCTTACTTGGAACTAGCGGGAGTAATGAGCAGTTCTTC
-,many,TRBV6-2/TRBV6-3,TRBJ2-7,CASSYADASSYEQYF,TGTGCCAGCAGTTACGCGGACGCGAGCTCCTACGAGCAGTACTTC
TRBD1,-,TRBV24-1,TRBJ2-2,CATSFDRDNTGELFF,TGTGCCACCAGTTTCGACAGGGACAACACCGGGGAGCTGTTTTTT
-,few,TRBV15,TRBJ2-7,CATSRDQQGGEQYF,TGTGCCACCAGCAGAGACCAACAGGGTGGCGAGCAGTACTTC
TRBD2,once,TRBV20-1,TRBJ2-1,CSAYPGTSGRAPWGQFF,TGCAGTGCTTACCCCGGGACTAGCGGGAGGGCCCCTTGGGGGCAGTTCTTC
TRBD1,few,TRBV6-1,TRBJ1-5,CASSDRTGHSNQPQHF,TGTGCCAGCAGTGACCGGACAGGGCATAGCAATCAGCCCCAGCATTTT
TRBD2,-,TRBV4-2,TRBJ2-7,CASSRGTSGSFGEQYF,TGTGCCAGCAGCCGGGGGACTAGCGGGAGTTTCGGCGAGCAGTACTTC
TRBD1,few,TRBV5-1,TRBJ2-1,CASSTQTGGFNEQFF,TGCGCCAGCAGCACGCAAACAGGGGGGTTCAATGAGCAGTTCTTC
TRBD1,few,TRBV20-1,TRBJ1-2,CSAGGQGPEDYGYTF,TGCAGTGCTGGGGGACAGGGGCCGGAAGACTATGGCTACACCTTC
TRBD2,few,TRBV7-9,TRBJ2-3,CASSSWTSGSLDTQYF,TGTGCCAGCAGCTCCTGGACTAGCGGGAGTCTAGATACGCAGTATTTT
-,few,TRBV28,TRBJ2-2,CASSSLQYTGELFF,TGTGCCAGCAGTTCCCTGCAGTACACCGGGGAGCTGTTTTTT